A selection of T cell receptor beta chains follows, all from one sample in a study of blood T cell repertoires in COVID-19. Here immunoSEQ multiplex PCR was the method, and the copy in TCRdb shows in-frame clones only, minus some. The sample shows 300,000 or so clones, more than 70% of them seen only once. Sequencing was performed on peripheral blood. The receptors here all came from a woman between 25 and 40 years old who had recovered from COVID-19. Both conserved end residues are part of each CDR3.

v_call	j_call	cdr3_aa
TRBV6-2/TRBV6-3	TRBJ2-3	CASSYSIRLAGGRGADTQYF
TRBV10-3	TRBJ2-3	CAISDLAGGDTQYF
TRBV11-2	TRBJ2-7	CASSPIYRAGYEQYF
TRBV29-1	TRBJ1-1	CSVLWELRNTEAFF
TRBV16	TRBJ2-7	CASSQQVLSYEQYF
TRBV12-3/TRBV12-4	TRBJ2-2	CATRGPGELFF
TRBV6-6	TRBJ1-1	CASRPRTDMNTEAFF
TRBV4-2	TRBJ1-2	CASSQDPGMTGVGYTF
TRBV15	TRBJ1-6	CATRSGTGGNSPLHF
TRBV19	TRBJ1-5	CASSGSGAFNQPQHF
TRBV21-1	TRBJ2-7	CASSKVGDLNEQYF
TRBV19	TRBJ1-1	CASSATFTEAFF
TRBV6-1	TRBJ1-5	CASSGRQGLTFGNQPQHF
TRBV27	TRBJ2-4	CATRVWGDHKNIQYF
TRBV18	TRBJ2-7	CATRLTYSDEQYF
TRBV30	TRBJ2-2	CAWRVTGNTGELFF
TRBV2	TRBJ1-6	CASTSSMNSPLHF
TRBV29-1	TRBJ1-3	CSVRTLGNTIYF
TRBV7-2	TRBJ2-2	CASSLNRDRDTGELFF
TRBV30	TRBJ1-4	CAWRSRDEKLFF
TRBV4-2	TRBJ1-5	CASSQPGEGAYGQPQHF
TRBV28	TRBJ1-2	CASSDGQGSVYGYTF
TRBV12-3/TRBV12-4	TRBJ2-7	CASSLPTAYEQYF
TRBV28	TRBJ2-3	CASRLPGTSGTDTQYF
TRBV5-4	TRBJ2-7	CASSNRGPKVEQYF
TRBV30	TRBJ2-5	CAWSSGIGQETQYF
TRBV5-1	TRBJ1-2	CASSPTGGRGYTF